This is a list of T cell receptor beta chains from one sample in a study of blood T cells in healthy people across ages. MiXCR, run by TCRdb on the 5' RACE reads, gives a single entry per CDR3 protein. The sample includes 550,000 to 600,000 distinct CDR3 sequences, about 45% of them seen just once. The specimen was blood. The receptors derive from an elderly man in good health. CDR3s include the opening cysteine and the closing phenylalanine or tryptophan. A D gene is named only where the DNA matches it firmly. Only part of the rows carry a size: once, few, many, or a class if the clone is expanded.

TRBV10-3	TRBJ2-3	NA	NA	TGTGCCATCAGGGGATCCTCCACAGATACGCAGTATTTT	CAIRGSSTDTQYF
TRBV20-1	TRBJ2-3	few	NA	TGCAGTGCTAGAGACCAGGTTGGGACAGATACGCAGTATTTT	CSARDQVGTDTQYF
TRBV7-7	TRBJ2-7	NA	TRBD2	TGTGCTAGCAGCCCCATAGCGGGAGGATCAACCTACGAGCAGTACTTC	CASSPIAGGSTYEQYF
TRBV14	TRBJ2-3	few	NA	TGTGCCAGCAGCCAGACGCACGGCACAGATACGCAGTATTTT	CASSQTHGTDTQYF
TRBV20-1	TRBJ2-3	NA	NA	TGCAGTGCTAGGTCCCCGGGGGTAGCAACTAGCACAGATACGCAGTATTTT	CSARSPGVATSTDTQYF
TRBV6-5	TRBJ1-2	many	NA	TGTGCCAGCAGCTCTCAGGGAACCTATGGCTACACCTTC	CASSSQGTYGYTF
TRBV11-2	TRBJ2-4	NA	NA	TGTGCCAGCAGCCGATCCGGATCGGGCTTGGTAGTGAACATTCAGTACTTC	CASSRSGSGLVVNIQYF
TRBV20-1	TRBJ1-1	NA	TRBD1	TGCAGTGCAAGTCCCGGGACAGGGTACGGCACTGAAGCTTTCTTT	CSASPGTGYGTEAFF
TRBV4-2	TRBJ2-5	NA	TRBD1	TGTGCCAGCAGCCGACCTTCTAGAGGACAGGGGAGGTACCAAGAGACCCAGTACTTC	CASSRPSRGQGRYQETQYF
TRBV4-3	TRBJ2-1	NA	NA	TGCGCCAGCAGCCAAGATACCGGGGGCCGCAGCAATGAGCAGTTCTTC	CASSQDTGGRSNEQFF
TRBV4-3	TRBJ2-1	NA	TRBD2	TGCGCCAGCAGCGATAGCGGGAGGATCGCCCATGAGCAGTTCTTC	CASSDSGRIAHEQFF
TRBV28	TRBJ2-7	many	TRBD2	TGTGCCAGCAGGGTGACTAGCGGGAGGGCCTACGAGCAGTACTTC	CASRVTSGRAYEQYF
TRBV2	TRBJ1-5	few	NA	TGTGCCAGCAGCAGGGCAAATCAGCCCCAGCATTTT	CASSRANQPQHF
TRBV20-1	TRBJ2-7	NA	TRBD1	TGCAGTGCGGGTAGGACAGGGACCTACGAGCAGTACTTC	CSAGRTGTYEQYF
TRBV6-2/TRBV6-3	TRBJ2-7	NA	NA	TGTGCCAGCAGTCCCGGGTGTGGGAGAGAGAACGAGCAGTACTTC	CASSPGCGRENEQYF
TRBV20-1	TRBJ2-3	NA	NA	TGCAGTACAAGCCCAAGCTCGGCGGGTTCAGATACGCAGTATTTT	CSTSPSSAGSDTQYF
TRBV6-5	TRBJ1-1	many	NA	TGTGCCAGCAGTTACTCGGTGAACACTGAAGCTTTCTTT	CASSYSVNTEAFF
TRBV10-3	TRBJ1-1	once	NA	TGTGCCATATCCGAACAATCTGGGGGAAGTGTTGAAGCTTTCTTT	CAISEQSGGSVEAFF
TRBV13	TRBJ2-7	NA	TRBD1	TGTGCCAGCAGCTTAGAACAGGGGGCCCTCTCCGAGCAGTACTTC	CASSLEQGALSEQYF
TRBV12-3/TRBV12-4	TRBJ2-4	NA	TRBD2	TGTGCCAGCAGTTTATCAGGGGGACTAGCCGGTCTGATAAACATTCAGTACTTC	CASSLSGGLAGLINIQYF
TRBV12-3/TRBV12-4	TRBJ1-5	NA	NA	TGTGCCAGCAGTTTCCAAGCGGGGGCAAATCAGCCCCAGCATTTT	CASSFQAGANQPQHF
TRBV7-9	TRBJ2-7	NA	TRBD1	TGTGCCAGCAGCCCCCCGGGACAGGGGGCCGAGCAGTACTTC	CASSPPGQGAEQYF
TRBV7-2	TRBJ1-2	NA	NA	TGTGCCAGCAGCTTAGCAGCAGGGGAAGGTTATGGCTACACCTTC	CASSLAAGEGYGYTF
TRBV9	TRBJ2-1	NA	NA	TGTGCCAGCAGCGATGGACAAGTCGCCTACAATGAGCAGTTCTTC	CASSDGQVAYNEQFF
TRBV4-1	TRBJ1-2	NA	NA	TGCGCCAGCAGCCCCCGGGGGCTACAGGTCTATGGCTACACCTTC	CASSPRGLQVYGYTF
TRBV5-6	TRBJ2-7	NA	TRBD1	TGTGCCAGCAGCCCAATTCCGGGACAGGGGACCTACGAGCAGTACTTC	CASSPIPGQGTYEQYF
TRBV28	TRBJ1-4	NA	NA	TGTGCCAGCAGTTTTGGTCAGGGGAGGGAACTGTTTTTT	CASSFGQGRELFF
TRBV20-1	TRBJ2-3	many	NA	TGCAGTGCTGCGGGGAGCACAGATACGCAGTATTTT	CSAAGSTDTQYF
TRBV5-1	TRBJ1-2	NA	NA	TGCGCCAGCAGCGAATACGGACAGATTAACTATGGCTACACCTTC	CASSEYGQINYGYTF
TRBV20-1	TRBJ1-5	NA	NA	TGCAGTGCAGTGGAGAATCAGCCCCAGCATTTT	CSAVENQPQHF
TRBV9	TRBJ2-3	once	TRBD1	TGTGCCAGCAGCCCCCAGGACAGGGCAGATACGCAGTATTTT	CASSPQDRADTQYF
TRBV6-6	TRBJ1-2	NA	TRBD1	TGTGCCAGCAGGGGGGTAGGGACAGGGAGGCTTGGCTACACCTTC	CASRGVGTGRLGYTF
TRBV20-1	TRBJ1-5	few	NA	TGCAGTGCTAGAGGCAGGGAATATAGCAATCAGCCCCAGCATTTT	CSARGREYSNQPQHF
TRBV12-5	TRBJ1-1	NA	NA	TGTGCTAGTGGTTTAATTCCCCTCTACACTGAAGCTTTCTTT	CASGLIPLYTEAFF
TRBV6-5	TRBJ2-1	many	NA	TGTGCCAGCAGTTACTCGAGAGGGTTTGGTGAGCAGTTCTTC	CASSYSRGFGEQFF
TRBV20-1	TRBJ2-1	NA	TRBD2	TGCAGTGCTAGAGGAGCGGGAGCAAGCAATGAGCAGTTCTTC	CSARGAGASNEQFF
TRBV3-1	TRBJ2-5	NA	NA	TGTGCCAGCAGCCGGACACAGGGAAAGGGGGAGCAGTACTTC	CASSRTQGKGEQYF
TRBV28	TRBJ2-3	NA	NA	TGTGCCAGCAGGATAGGGATCACAGATACGCAGTATTTT	CASRIGITDTQYF
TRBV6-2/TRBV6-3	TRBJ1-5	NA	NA	TGTGCCAGCAGTTACCCCAGGGGCCGCAATCAGCCCCAGCATTTT	CASSYPRGRNQPQHF
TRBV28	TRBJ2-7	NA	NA	TGTGCCAGCAGTCGCCAGGGTCCCCTCGCCTACGAGCAGTACTTC	CASSRQGPLAYEQYF
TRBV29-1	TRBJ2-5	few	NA	TGCAGCGTTGAACACAGGGAGACCCAGTACTTC	CSVEHRETQYF
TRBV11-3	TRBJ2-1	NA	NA	TGTGCCAGCAGCTTAGGGGTACAGGGAGTCAATGAGCAGTTCTTC	CASSLGVQGVNEQFF
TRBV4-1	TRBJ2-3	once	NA	TGCGCCAGCAGCCAAGAGGCGCACGGTAGCACAGATACGCAGTATTTT	CASSQEAHGSTDTQYF
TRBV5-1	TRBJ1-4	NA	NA	TGCGCCAGCAGCGGTGGGACGGCTAATGAAAAACTGTTTTTT	CASSGGTANEKLFF
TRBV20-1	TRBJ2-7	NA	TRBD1	TGCAGTGCTAGAGATCGACTGACAGGGACCTACGAGCAGTACTTC	CSARDRLTGTYEQYF
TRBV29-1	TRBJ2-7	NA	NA	TGCAGCGGTGATCGGGGCTCCTACAATGAGCAGTACTTC	CSGDRGSYNEQYF
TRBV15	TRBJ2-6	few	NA	TGTGCCACCAGCAGAGAGGGGTTCCGCTCTGGGGCCAACGTCCTGACTTTC	CATSREGFRSGANVLTF
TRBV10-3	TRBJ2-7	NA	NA	TGTGCCATCAGTGATGGAAGAGACGAGCAGTACTTC	CAISDGRDEQYF